This T cell receptor (beta chain) is drawn from a study of T-cell memory formation after mild COVID-19. Study-wide findings and caveats: CM and EM subsets held most contracting CD4+ clones; EMRA held CD8+ ones. The SARS-CoV-2 specificity of second-wave clones reaching peak at day 37 remained unverified. Cross-reactive memory appears to have joined, as suggested by some responding clones showing up in pre-infection memory.

TCR alpha and TCR beta cDNA libraries carrying sample barcodes and UMIs came from 5'RACE with constant-segment primers. TCRdb fed the 5' RACE reads into MiXCR, producing one record per CDR3 protein. Among under 600,000 distinct CDR3 sequences listed, less than 25% were seen once. Details on this clonotype: Its target is unknown.

The sequenced sample was PBMCs or a T cell subset sorted from them (not recorded which). This receptor was obtained from an adult woman who had mild COVID-19 (a few samples of this study predate the infection). Cell type and time point are not known.

The CDR3 DNA reads as TGCGCCAGCAGCTTGGTATGGCTATCTCACGAGCAGTACTTC. This sequence encodes CASSLVWLSHEQYF. The chain recombines TRBV5-1 with TRBJ2-7; D is unresolved. The germline CDR1 and CDR2 sequences are SGHRS and YFSETQ. The CDR3 runs 14 residues. The V gene lost 0 bases and the J gene lost 5 bases, with 12 bases spanning the gap. Together with reference TRBV5-1 and TRBJ2-7, the CDR3 gives the full variable domain: KAGVTQTPRYLIKTRGQQVTLSCSPISGHRSVSWYQQTPGQGLQFLFEYFSETQRNKGNFPGRFSGRQFSNSRSEMNVSTLELGDSALYLCASSLVWLSHEQYFGPGTRLTVT.